These 17 T cell receptor beta chains originate from one sample sequenced in a study of blood T cells in healthy people across ages. Together with a sample-barcoded 5' primer, a J-beta primer mix was included in a second PCR lasting about 7 to 11 cycles. MiXCR, applied by TCRdb to the 5' RACE reads, yields one record per CDR3 protein. This table has around 1,800,000 distinct CDR3 sequences, approximately 39% appearing once. Sequenced input: blood. These receptors were obtained from a human donor in good health.

Comments on this clonotype: The junction does not match germline at one end; this may be a read error. The chain employs TRBV5-6 and TRBJ2-1, with 7 positions matching TRBD1. The CDR3 has 15 amino acids. Germline-derived CDR1 and CDR2 are SGHDT and YYEEEE. Here the CDR3 reads CASSGTGVSYNEQVF. In DNA form, the CDR3 reads TGTGCCAGCAGCGGAACAGGGGTATCATACAATGAGCAGGTCTTC. The whole variable domain, filled in from reference TRBV5-6 and TRBJ2-1, reads DAGVTQSPTHLIKTRGQQVTLRCSPKSGHDTVSWYQQALGQGPQFIFQYYEEEERQRGNFPDRFSGHQFPNYSSELNVNALLLGDSALYLCASSGTGVSYNEQVFGPGTRLTVL.

This clonotype was seen more than once but under ten times. This sequence joins TRBV10-3 and TRBJ1-2; a weak D match, TRBD1 (6 bases). CDR1 is ENHRY and CDR2 is SYGVKD in the germline V gene. V dropped 0 bases and J dropped 6 bases, with 17 bases sitting between them. The length of the CDR3 is 16 residues. The CDR3 region is CAISESTLRGGHGYTF. CDR3 in DNA: TGTGCCATCAGTGAGTCGACCTTGAGGGGGGGCCATGGCTACACCTTC.

The rearrangement joins TRBV7-2 to TRBJ1-5; D unclear. This CDR3 is built from 14 residues. V dropped 7 bases and J dropped 4 bases, with 14 bases sitting between them. Germline V lookup: CDR1 SGHTA, CDR2 FQGNSA. This chain's CDR3 is CASNFGGRNQPQHF. CDR3 sequence (DNA): TGTGCCAGCAACTTTGGAGGGCGTAATCAGCCCCAGCATTTT. Looking up the rest from reference TRBV7-2 and TRBJ1-5 gives the full variable domain: GAGVSQSPSNKVTEKGKDVELRCDPISGHTALYWYRQSLGQGLEFLIYFQGNSAPDKSGLPSDRFSAERTGGSVSTLTIQRTQQEDSAVYLCASNFGGRNQPQHFGDGTRLSIL.

The chain uses TRBV7-9 and TRBJ1-1; weak D call: TRBD1 (5 bases). The length of the CDR3 is 12 residues. V lost 4 bases, J lost 13 bases, and 16 bases lay in between. The germline CDR1 and CDR2 sequences are SEHNR and FQNEAQ (reference sequence). The CDR3 protein is CASSSGGAVVFF. The CDR3 DNA is TGTGCCAGCAGCTCAGGCGGGGCTGTTGTTTTCTTT.

Only a few counts were recorded for this clonotype. The rearrangement joins TRBV7-2 to TRBJ2-7, with 8 bases that match TRBD2. Judging by the DNA end, TRBJ2-5 fits better; the J call may be wrong. CDR3 length: 17 amino acids. CDR1 and CDR2 from the germline V gene are SGHTA and FQGNSA. The CDR3 sequence: CASSLYIAGGSFGTQYF. For the CDR3, the DNA is TGTGCCAGCAGCTTATATATTGCGGGGGGCTCCTTCGGGACCCAGTACTTC.

This clonotype was observed a handful of times. V is TRBV2 and J is TRBJ2-4; 7 nucleotides agree with TRBD2. The DNA end lines up better with TRBJ2-7; the J call may be wrong. Germline values: CDR1 SNHLY, CDR2 FYNNEI. The CDR3 consists of 14 residues. CDR3 DNA sequence: TGTGCCAGCAGTGCCTACTCGGGGGAGGGCGAGCAGTACTTC. Amino acid sequence: CASSAYSGEGEQYF.

This clonotype has a handful of counts. The rearrangement uses TRBV9 and TRBJ2-1; D remains ambiguous. CDR3 length: 15 amino acids. Per the germline V gene, CDR1 is SGDLS and CDR2 is YYNGEE. Trimming removed 0 bases from V and 2 bases from J, with 9 bases in between. CDR3 nucleotides: TGTGCCAGCAGCGTAGCTCCAACAACCTACAATGAGCAGTTCTTC. It specifies CASSVAPTTYNEQFF.

In this sample, this clonotype turned up many times. The chain employs TRBV25-1 and TRBJ1-2; D perhaps matches TRBD1 (6 bases). CDR1 is MGHDK and CDR2 is SYGVNS in the germline V gene. The length of the CDR3 is 17 residues. The ends were cut back, 3 bases at V and 5 bases at J, with 22 bases in the middle. CDR3 region: CASSDVQGGLPFYGYTF. In DNA, the CDR3 is TGTGCCAGCAGTGACGTACAGGGAGGATTACCATTTTATGGCTACACCTTC.

This clonotype occurred a few times. A junction boundary mismatches the germline segment, possibly from a read error. The V and J genes are TRBV6-1 and TRBJ2-7; a possible D gene is TRBD1 (6 bases). The CDR3 is made up of 12 amino acids. Germline-derived CDR1 and CDR2 are MNHNS and SASEGT. Here the CDR3 DNA reads TGTACCAGCAAAGGGGGAACCTACGAGCAGTACTTC. Amino acid sequence: CTSKGGTYEQYF.

The chain joins TRBV10-3 to TRBJ2-7; perhaps TRBD2 as D (7 bases). Per germline, CDR1 ENHRY and CDR2 SYGVKD. Trimming left V 4 bases short and J 2 bases short, with 15 bases between. This CDR3 is 15 amino acids long. The CDR3 nucleotides read TGTGCCATCAGTGGAGGCGGGGGCGTTACCTACGAGCAGTACTTC. It codes for CAISGGGGVTYEQYF.

This clonotype has more than one count but fewer than ten. The rearrangement links TRBV28 to TRBJ1-1; D gene ambiguous. Trimming removed 7 bases from V and 0 bases from J, with 15 bases in between. CDR1 and CDR2 (germline): MDHEN, SYDVKM. The CDR3 spans 15 residues. CDR3 bases: TGTGCCAGCATCGGGCAGCTGCCCATGAACACTGAAGCTTTCTTT. Protein sequence: CASIGQLPMNTEAFF.

The V and J genes are TRBV14 and TRBJ2-7; a possible D gene is TRBD2 (5 bases). With 1 base removed from V and 8 bases from J, the gap between germline ends came to 12 bases. Germline CDR1 and CDR2: SGHDN and FVKESK. CDR3 length: 13 residues. CDR3 sequence (DNA): TGTGCCAGCAGCCAAGTCTCGGGGTTTAAGCAGTACTTC. As protein: CASSQVSGFKQYF.

This clonotype was counted a few times. The gene calls are TRBV28 and TRBJ1-2, with D perhaps TRBD1 (5 bases). With 8 bases removed from V and 0 bases from J, the gap between germline ends came to 13 bases. Germline assignment: CDR1 MDHEN and CDR2 SYDVKM. The CDR3 runs 14 residues. CDR3 protein: CASGRGVANYGYTF. DNA for the CDR3: TGTGCCAGCGGCCGGGGGGTCGCTAACTATGGCTACACCTTC.

The rearrangement joins TRBV11-3 to TRBJ2-5, with TRBD2 matching 7 bases. The closer fit of TRBJ2-7 to the DNA end suggests the J call may be wrong. The CDR3 extends over 13 amino acids. From germline, CDR1 is SGHNT and CDR2 YENEEA. CDR3 sequence reads: CASRDYPSNEQYF. CDR3 bases: TGTGCCAGCCGGGACTACCCCTCTAACGAGCAGTACTTC.

The chain is built from TRBV12-5 and TRBJ2-2; D remains ambiguous. The CDR3 contains 15 residues. V was trimmed by 5 bases and J by 4 bases, leaving 14 bases between them. Germline values: CDR1 LGHNT, CDR2 FRNRAP. In DNA form, the CDR3 reads TGTGCTAGTGGTGGGGAAACCAGTCCCACCGGGGAGCTGTTTTTT. As protein: CASGGETSPTGELFF.

This chain joins TRBV4-1 and TRBJ1-1; a possible D gene is TRBD1 (6 bases). The CDR3 totals 15 residues. V was shortened by 0 bases and J by 1 base, with 9 bases between the two germline ends. Germline-derived CDR1 and CDR2 are MGHRA and YSYEKL. Here the CDR3 reads CASSQDLGANTEAFF. Written as DNA, the CDR3 is TGCGCCAGCAGCCAAGATTTGGGGGCGAACACTGAAGCTTTCTTT.

The chain links TRBV20-1 to TRBJ2-7, with D tentatively TRBD1 (5 bases). The germline V gene encodes CDR1 DFQATT and CDR2 SNEGSKA (reference sequence). The ends were cut back, 7 bases at V and 4 bases at J, with 26 bases in the middle. CDR3 size: 16 residues. The CDR3 DNA follows: TGCAGTGTTATAACGCCTCCTGGGGCTAGTCTGTACGAGCAGTACTTC. Protein: CSVITPPGASLYEQYF.